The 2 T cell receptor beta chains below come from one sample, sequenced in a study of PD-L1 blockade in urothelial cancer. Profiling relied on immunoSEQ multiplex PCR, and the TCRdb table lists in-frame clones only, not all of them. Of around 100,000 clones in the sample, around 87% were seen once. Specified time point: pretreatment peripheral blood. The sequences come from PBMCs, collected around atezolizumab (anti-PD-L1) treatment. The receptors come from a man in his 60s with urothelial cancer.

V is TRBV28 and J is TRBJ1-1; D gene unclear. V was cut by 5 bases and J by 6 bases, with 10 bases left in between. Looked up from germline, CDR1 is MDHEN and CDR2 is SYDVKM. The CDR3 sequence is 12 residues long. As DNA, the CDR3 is TGTGCCAGCAGTCTAAGGCGGGCTGAAGCTTTCTTT. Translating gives CASSLRRAEAFF.

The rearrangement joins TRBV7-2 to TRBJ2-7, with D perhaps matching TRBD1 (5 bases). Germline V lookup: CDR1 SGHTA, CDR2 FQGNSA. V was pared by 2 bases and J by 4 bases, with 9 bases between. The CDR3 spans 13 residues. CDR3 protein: CASSLLRAYEQYF. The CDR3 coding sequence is TGTGCCAGCAGCTTACTCAGGGCTTACGAGCAGTACTTC. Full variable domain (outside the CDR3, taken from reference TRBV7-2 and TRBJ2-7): GAGVSQSPSNKVTEKGKDVELRCDPISGHTALYWYRQSLGQGLEFLIYFQGNSAPDKSGLPSDRFSAERTGGSVSTLTIQRTQQEDSAVYLCASSLLRAYEQYFGPGTRLTVT.